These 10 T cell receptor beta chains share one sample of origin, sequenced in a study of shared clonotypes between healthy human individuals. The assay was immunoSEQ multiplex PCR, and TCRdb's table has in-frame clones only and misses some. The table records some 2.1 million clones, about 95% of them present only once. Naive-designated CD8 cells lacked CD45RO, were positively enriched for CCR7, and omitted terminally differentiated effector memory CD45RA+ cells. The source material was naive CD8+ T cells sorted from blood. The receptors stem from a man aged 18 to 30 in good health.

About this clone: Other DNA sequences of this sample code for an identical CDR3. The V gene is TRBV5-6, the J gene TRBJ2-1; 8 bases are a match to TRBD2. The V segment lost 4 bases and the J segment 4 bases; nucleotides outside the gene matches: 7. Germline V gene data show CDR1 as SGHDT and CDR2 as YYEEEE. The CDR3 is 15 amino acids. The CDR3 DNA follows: TGTGCCAGCAGCCCTACTAGCGGAAGATACAATGAGCAGTTCTTC. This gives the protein CASSPTSGRYNEQFF.

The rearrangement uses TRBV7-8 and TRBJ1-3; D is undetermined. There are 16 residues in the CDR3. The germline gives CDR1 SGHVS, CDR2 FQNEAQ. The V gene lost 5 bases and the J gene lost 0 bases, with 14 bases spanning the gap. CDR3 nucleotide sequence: TGTGCCAGCAGCCACCAGACTCAGAGCTCTGGAAACACCATATATTTT. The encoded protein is CASSHQTQSSGNTIYF.

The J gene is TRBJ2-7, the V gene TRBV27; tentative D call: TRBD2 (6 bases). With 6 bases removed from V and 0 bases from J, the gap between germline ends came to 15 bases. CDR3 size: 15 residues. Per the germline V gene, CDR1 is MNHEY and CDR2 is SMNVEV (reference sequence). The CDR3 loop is CASSPTAGSSYEQYF. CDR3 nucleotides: TGTGCCAGCAGCCCGACCGCGGGATCCTCCTACGAGCAGTACTTC.

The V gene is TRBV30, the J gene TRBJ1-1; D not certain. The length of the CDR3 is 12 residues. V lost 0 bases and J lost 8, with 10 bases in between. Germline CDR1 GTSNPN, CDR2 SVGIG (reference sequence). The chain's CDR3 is CAWSVFGREAFF. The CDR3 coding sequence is TGTGCCTGGAGTGTATTTGGCCGGGAAGCTTTCTTT.

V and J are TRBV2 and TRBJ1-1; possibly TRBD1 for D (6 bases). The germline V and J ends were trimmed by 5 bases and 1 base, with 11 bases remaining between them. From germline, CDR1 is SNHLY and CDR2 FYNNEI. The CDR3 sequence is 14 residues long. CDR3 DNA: TGTGCCAGCAGTCCGGGACATCAGAACACTGAAGCTTTCTTT. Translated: CASSPGHQNTEAFF.

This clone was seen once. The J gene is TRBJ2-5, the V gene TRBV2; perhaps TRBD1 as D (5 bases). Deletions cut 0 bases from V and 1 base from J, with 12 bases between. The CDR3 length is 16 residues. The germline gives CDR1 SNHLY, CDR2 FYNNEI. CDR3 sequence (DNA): TGTGCCAGCAGTGAAGCGAAGGGGCCAGCCCAAGAGACCCAGTACTTC. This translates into CASSEAKGPAQETQYF. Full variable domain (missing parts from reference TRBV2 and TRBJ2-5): EPEVTQTPSHQVTQMGQEVILRCVPISNHLYFYWYRQILGQKVEFLVSFYNNEISEKSEIFDDQFSVERPDGSNFTLKIRSTKLEDSAMYFCASSEAKGPAQETQYFGPGTRLLVL.

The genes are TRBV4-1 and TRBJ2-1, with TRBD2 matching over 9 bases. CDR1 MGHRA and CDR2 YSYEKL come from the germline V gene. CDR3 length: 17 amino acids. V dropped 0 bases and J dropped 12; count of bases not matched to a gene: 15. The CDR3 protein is CASSQEPRTIGSGGQFF. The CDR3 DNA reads TGCGCCAGCAGCCAAGAACCCCGAACTATTGGTAGCGGGGGGCAGTTCTTC.

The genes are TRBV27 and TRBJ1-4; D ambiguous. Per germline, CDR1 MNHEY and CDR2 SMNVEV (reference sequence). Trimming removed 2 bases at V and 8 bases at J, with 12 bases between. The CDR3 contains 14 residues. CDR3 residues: CASSLDTADEKLFF. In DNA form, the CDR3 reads TGTGCCAGCAGTTTAGATACGGCAGACGAAAAACTGTTTTTT.

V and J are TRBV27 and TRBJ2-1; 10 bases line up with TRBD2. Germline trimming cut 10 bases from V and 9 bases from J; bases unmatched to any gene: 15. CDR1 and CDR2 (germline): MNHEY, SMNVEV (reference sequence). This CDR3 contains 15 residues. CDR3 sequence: CATTQRGGNYGEQFF. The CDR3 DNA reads TGTGCCACCACCCAGCGGGGGGGGAATTACGGTGAGCAGTTCTTC.

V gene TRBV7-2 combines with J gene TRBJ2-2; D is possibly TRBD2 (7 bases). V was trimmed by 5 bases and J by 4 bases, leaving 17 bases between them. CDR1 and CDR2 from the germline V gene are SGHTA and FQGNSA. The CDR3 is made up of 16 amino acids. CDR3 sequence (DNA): TGTGCCAGCAGCCGAGCGGGGCAGGGGACCACCGGGGAGCTGTTTTTT. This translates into CASSRAGQGTTGELFF.